Presented here are 22 T cell receptor beta chains from one specimen sequenced in a study of tumor-infiltrating lymphocytes in primary liver carcinoma. Researchers generated TCR beta cDNA from about 0.5 ug of total RNA, relying on a constant-region primer. ARM-PCR, slightly modified, supplied the TCR beta libraries through three nested multiplex PCR rounds. Forward primers for TRBV1-TRBV30 and a C-beta reverse primer served the first two PCR rounds, at around 9 cycles each. TCRdb independently ran MiXCR on the multiplex PCR reads; one entry per CDR3 protein. The table lists 100,000 or so distinct CDR3 sequences, 65% to 75% of them singletons. It was from about 19-30 mg of unsorted bulk tissue that RNA and DNA were co-extracted. Input material: liver tumor tissue from sampling region 2. The subset here: tumor region T2, inferior pole. Receptors originate from a woman aged 55 to 70 with primary liver carcinoma and hepatitis B virus infection.

This clonotype was found many times. V is TRBV5-4 and J is TRBJ1-4; D not certain. The CDR3 length is 16 residues. V was trimmed by 0 bases and J by 4 bases, leaving 13 bases between them. The V gene's germline CDR1 is SGHNT and CDR2 YYREEE (reference sequence). The CDR3 DNA is TGTGCCAGCAGCTTGGGGTCCGGCGGAAGTAATGAAAAACTGTTTTTT. Its protein product is CASSLGSGGSNEKLFF.

Worth noting for this clonotype: This likely comes from a read error, as the CDR3 has no conserved phenylalanine or tryptophan at its end. The limits of the CDR3 on the DNA are not certain, so only TCRdb's listed CDR3 is given. The chain is built from TRBV4-1 and TRBJ2-7; no DNA check was done on the table's D call, TRBD1. The CDR3 sequence runs 16 residues, both termini included. Germline CDR1 and CDR2: MGHRA and YSYEKL. The CDR3 loop reads CASSQGAGQGGYEHYS.

Concerning this clonotype: Since no conserved phenylalanine or tryptophan closes the CDR3, a read error is the likely cause. V usage is TRBV4-1 and J usage is TRBJ1-5; D is unresolved. The CDR3 is made up of 13 amino acids. The germline CDR1 and CDR2 sequences are MGHRA and YSYEKL. V lost 4 bases and J lost 4, with 8 bases in between. In DNA, the CDR3 is TGCGCCAGCAGCCGTCGAGATAATCAGCCCCAGCATTTA. It encodes CASSRRDNQPQHL.

Remarks on this clonotype: A much larger clone lies a single base off, so this may be a read error. The chain employs TRBV5-4 and TRBJ2-5; D is uncertain. V dropped 0 bases and J dropped 2 bases, with 14 bases sitting between them. Germline values: CDR1 SGHNT, CDR2 YYREEE (reference sequence). The CDR3 consists of 16 residues. The CDR3 loop reads CASSLAGAAIQETQYF. The DNA of the CDR3 is TGTGCCAGCAGCTTGGCCGGTGCAGCCATTCAAGAGACCCAGTACTTC. The whole variable domain, remainder taken from reference TRBV5-4 and TRBJ2-5, is ETGVTQSPTHLIKTRGQQVTLRCSSQSGHNTVSWYQQALGQGPQFIFQYYREEENGRGNFPPRFSGLQFPNYSSELNVNALELDDSALYLCASSLAGAAIQETQYFGPGTRLLVL.

In regard to this clonotype: The junction departs from germline at one end; a sequencing error may be responsible. The rearrangement joins TRBV6-5 to TRBJ2-7, with D tentatively TRBD2 (6 bases). CDR3 length: 15 residues. Germline CDR1 reads MNHEY; CDR2 reads SVGAGI. CDR3 in DNA: TGTGCCAGCAGTTTGACTAACGGGAGCTCCTACGAACAGTACTTC. Protein product: CASSLTNGSSYEQYF.

Worth noting for this clonotype: The junction shows a germline mismatch at one end, possibly a read error. This chain links TRBV29-1 with TRBJ1-3, with 7 bases matching TRBD1. The CDR3 spans 12 residues. The germline V gene has CDR1 SQVTM and CDR2 ANQGSEA. CDR3 amino acids: CSVRGPENTIHF. CDR3 nucleotides: TGCAGCGTTAGGGGGCCTGAAAACACCATACATTTT.

On this clonotype itself: Relative to the germline gene, one junction end is altered; a read error may explain this. The chain couples TRBV28 to TRBJ2-1; 12 positions match TRBD1. CDR1 is MDHEN and CDR2 is SYDVKM in the germline V gene. There are 17 residues in the CDR3. CDR3 sequence: CANSSTLRDRGRNEQFF. CDR3 coding DNA: TGTGCCAACAGTTCGACCCTCCGGGACAGGGGGCGGAATGAGCAGTTCTTC.

This clonotype was seen many times. The chain employs TRBV12-3 or TRBV12-4 and TRBJ2-3; 7 bases are a match to TRBD1. The CDR3 runs to 15 residues. Germline trimming cut 5 bases from V and 2 bases from J; bases unmatched to any gene: 7. The CDR3 region is CASSQEQGPTDTQYF. DNA for the CDR3: TGTGCCAGCAGTCAAGAACAGGGGCCCACAGATACGCAGTATTTT.

Ten or more counts support this clonotype. The V call is TRBV29-1, the J call TRBJ2-7; D is tentatively TRBD1 or TRBD2 (5 bases each). Trimming took off 8 bases at V and 0 bases at J, with 11 bases between the two ends. The CDR3 loop spans 12 amino acids. In germline, CDR1 is SQVTM, CDR2 ANQGSEA. The CDR3 nucleotides read TGCAGCATACGGGACGGCTCCTACGAGCAGTACTTC. The encoded protein is CSIRDGSYEQYF.

Details on this clonotype: This may stem from a read error, because a much larger clone lies one nucleotide away. The rearrangement links TRBV18 to TRBJ1-2, with 7 positions matching TRBD1. Germline CDR1 is KGHSH and CDR2 is LQKENI. This CDR3 contains 13 residues. CDR3 DNA sequence: TGTGTCAGCTCATCTTCCCGGACAGGATACTACACCTTC. Encoded protein: CVSSSSRTGYYTF.

This clonotype was observed at least ten times. The chain couples TRBV6-6 to TRBJ1-6, with TRBD1 matching over 7 bases. The CDR3 runs to 15 residues. V was pared by 2 bases and J by 14 bases, with 12 bases of the junction left unmatched. CDR1 MNHNY and CDR2 SVGAGI come from the germline V gene (reference sequence). The CDR3 nucleotides read TGTGCCAGCAGTTACGGCGGGACAGCCAAAGCCACCCTCCACTTT. It is translated as CASSYGGTAKATLHF.

About this clonotype: A read error may account for a junction end that differs from germline. This chain connects TRBV4-1 to TRBJ2-1; tentatively, D is TRBD2 (6 bases). From germline, CDR1 is MGHRA and CDR2 YSYEKL. This CDR3 region has 17 residues. This CDR3 reads CASSQGVGGGSYNEQFF. The CDR3 DNA sequence: TGCGCCAGCAGTCAAGGGGTTGGGGGAGGTTCTTACAATGAGCAGTTCTTC.

Points on this clonotype: At one of its ends the junction is not consistent with the germline gene, which may arise from a read error. V is TRBV7-9 and J is TRBJ2-7, with 9 bases lining up with TRBD1. CDR1 and CDR2 from the germline V gene are SEHNR and FQNEAQ (reference sequence). The CDR3 has 16 residues. The CDR3 DNA reads as TGTGCCAGCAGTTTAGCCGGACAGGGGTCTTCCTACGAGCAGTGCTTC. Translated: CASSLAGQGSSYEQCF. Supplemented by reference TRBV7-9 and TRBJ2-7, the full variable domain reads DTGVSQNPRHKITKRGQNVTFRCDPISEHNRLYWYRQTLGQGPEFLTYFQNEAQLEKSRLLSDRFSAERPKGSFSTLEIQRTEQGDSAMYLCASSLAGQGSSYEQCFGPGTRLTVT.

Remarks on this clonotype: Without the conserved terminal phenylalanine or tryptophan, this CDR3 likely stems from a read error. The genes are TRBV4-1 and TRBJ2-1; D gene ambiguous. CDR1 MGHRA and CDR2 YSYEKL come from the germline V gene. This CDR3 contains 13 residues. CDR3 in amino acids: CACSQDYSNEQFL. CDR3 nucleotide sequence: TGCGCCTGCAGCCAAGATTACAGTAATGAGCAGTTCCTC.

A word on this clonotype: One end of the junction is discordant with germline, which a read error may explain. This chain joins TRBV11-3 and TRBJ2-1, with TRBD2 identical over 9 bases. The V gene's germline CDR1 is SGHNT and CDR2 YENEEA. This CDR3 is 16 amino acids long. Here the CDR3 reads CTSGATSGGQYNGQFF. Written as DNA, the CDR3 is TGTACCAGCGGCGCGACTAGCGGAGGCCAATACAATGGGCAGTTCTTC.

With regard to this clonotype: One end of the junction fails to match germline, which may point to a read error. The chain employs TRBV10-3 and TRBJ1-1; D call uncertain. Germline values: CDR1 ENHRY, CDR2 SYGVKD. The CDR3 is 13 amino acids. As DNA, the CDR3 is TGTGCCACCAAGCCGGGGAGGGTCACTGAAGTTTTCTTT. Translated, it gives CATKPGRVTEVFF.

V gene TRBV6-1 combines with J gene TRBJ1-5; TRBD1 matches 8 bases. After removal of 2 bases from V and 5 bases from J, the junction contained 14 bases not matched to a gene. The CDR3 covers 18 residues. Germline V gene sequence: CDR1 MNHNS, CDR2 SASEGT. In DNA form, the CDR3 reads TGTGCCAGCAGTGAAAGACTTCCCTGGACAGGGCGCTATCAGCCCCAGCATTTT. Amino acids: CASSERLPWTGRYQPQHF.

Details on this clonotype: The junction differs from germline at one of its ends, possibly a read error. The rearrangement joins TRBV4-1 to TRBJ1-5; no reliable D call. Germline loops: CDR1 MGHRA, CDR2 YSYEKL. The CDR3 loop spans 15 amino acids. The CDR3 coding sequence is TGCACCAGCAGCCAACTGTACGCCCAAAATCAGCCCCAGCATTTT. Its protein product is CTSSQLYAQNQPQHF.

As to this clonotype: At one end the junction does not follow the germline gene, possibly because of a read error. V and J are TRBV13 and TRBJ2-7, with TRBD2 identical over 9 bases. Germline CDR1 reads PRHDT; CDR2 reads FYEKMQ (reference sequence). This CDR3 is built from 16 residues. Here the CDR3 DNA reads TGTGCCAGCAGCTCAGACGGGGCTAGCGGGAATCCCGAGCAATACTTC. This codes for CASSSDGASGNPEQYF.

This clonotype was picked up many times. The chain carries TRBV14 and TRBJ1-1; 9 nucleotides agree with TRBD1. Germline assignment: CDR1 SGHDN and CDR2 FVKESK. CDR3 length: 16 amino acids. V gave up 8 bases and J gave up 1 base; unmatched junction bases: 11. CDR3 protein: CASSRAAGQGNTEAFF. CDR3 nucleotide sequence: TGTGCCAGCTCCCGCGCGGCGGGACAGGGGAACACTGAAGCTTTCTTT.

Points on this clonotype: This may be a read error, as it is one base from a much larger clone. V and J are TRBV5-1 and TRBJ2-3; unclear D gene. Germline loops: CDR1 SGHRS, CDR2 YFSETQ. The CDR3 extends over 12 amino acids. Here the CDR3 DNA reads TGCTCCAGCAGCTTGGAAACAGATACGCAGTATTTT. It is translated as CSSSLETDTQYF. Full variable domain (outside the CDR3, taken from reference TRBV5-1 and TRBJ2-3): KAGVTQTPRYLIKTRGQQVTLSCSPISGHRSVSWYQQTPGQGLQFLFEYFSETQRNKGNFPGRFSGRQFSNSRSEMNVSTLELGDSALYLCSSSLETDTQYFGPGTRLTVL.

On this clonotype: At one of its ends the junction is not consistent with the germline gene, which may arise from a read error. The chain links TRBV18 to TRBJ2-2, with 9 positions matching TRBD2. CDR3 length equals 16 residues. CDR1 is KGHSH, CDR2 LQKENI, per germline. The CDR3 DNA reads as TGTGCCACCTCACCACCTAGCGGGGCGAACACCGGTGAGCTGTTTTTT. Its protein product is CATSPPSGANTGELFF.